These 19 T cell receptor beta chains were sequenced from one sample in a study of type 1 and type 2 diabetes patients (dated by TCRdb to about 2016). The sequencer was an Illumina MiSeq. TCRbeta CDR3 amplification used genomic DNA from the sorted T cell subsets as template. Multiplex PCR with 30 forward and 13 reverse primers amplified the TCRbeta CDR3 region. TCRdb redid the processing of the public reads, applying fastp at Q25 and MiXCR, and retained in-frame beta chains. Each CDR3 protein gets just one entry, which takes the most common genes and DNA from the rows behind it. For this sample there are 250,000 to 300,000 distinct CDR3 sequences; roughly 44% appear just once. The top ten clonotypes cover roughly 15% of the sample. The sequenced material came from peripheral blood mononuclear cells (PBMCs). The receptor set was obtained from a man between 18 and 29 years old with type 2 diabetes.

This chain joins TRBV12-3 or TRBV12-4 and TRBJ2-2; TRBD1 is a possible D gene (5 bases). V was trimmed by 6 bases and J by 7 bases, leaving 24 bases between them. The CDR3 length is 17 residues. The CDR3 coding sequence is TGTGCCAGCAGCCCGATCCTTGACAGTGCAACGTTCGGGGAGCTGTTTTTT. It encodes CASSPILDSATFGELFF.

The chain links TRBV28 to TRBJ1-1; 11 bases are a match to TRBD1. Germline lookup yields CDR1 MDHEN and CDR2 SYDVKM. After removal of 4 bases from V and 5 bases from J, the junction contained 9 bases not matched to a gene. This CDR3 contains 16 residues. In DNA form, the CDR3 reads TGTGCCAGCAGTTCGGACAGGGGGCGAGGTTTTACTGAAGCTTTCTTT. Translation: CASSSDRGRGFTEAFF.

This clonotype occurred once. The chain is built from TRBV10-3 and TRBJ1-1, with TRBD1 matching 10 bases. The CDR3 is made up of 11 amino acids. Trimming took 9 bases from V and 10 from J; bases not matched to a gene: 5. CDR1 is ENHRY, CDR2 SYGVKD, per germline. DNA of the CDR3: TGTGCCATTGGACAGGGGGAAGTAGCTTTCTTT. Protein product: CAIGQGEVAFF.

This clonotype was found a few times. J is TRBJ2-7 and V is TRBV19, with 7 bases matching TRBD1. Germline CDR1 is LNHDA and CDR2 is SQIVND (reference sequence). The CDR3 is 13 amino acids. Germline trimming cut 5 bases from V and 6 bases from J; bases unmatched to any gene: 7. The CDR3 DNA sequence: TGTGCCAGTAGTCAAGGGGGCTACGGCGAGCAGTACTTC. Protein product: CASSQGGYGEQYF.

The chain links TRBV7-2 to TRBJ2-1, with a possible D match to TRBD2 (5 bases). Germline V lookup: CDR1 SGHTA, CDR2 FQGNSA. This CDR3 spans 19 amino acids. Trimming stripped 4 bases from V and 0 bases from J, with 22 bases between. This chain's CDR3 is CASSSLPLAVVRSYNEQFF. The CDR3 DNA reads TGTGCCAGCAGCTCCCTACCTCTAGCTGTGGTACGCTCCTACAATGAGCAGTTCTTC.

The V call is TRBV6-2 or TRBV6-3, the J call TRBJ1-5; no firm D call. Trimming removed 8 bases at V and 5 bases at J, with 16 bases between. The CDR3 is 14 residues long. Germline V gives CDR1 MNHEY, CDR2 SVGEGT. The CDR3 reads CASGPMGRYQPQHF. The CDR3 DNA follows: TGTGCCAGCGGCCCGATGGGTCGGTATCAGCCCCAGCATTTT.

This chain connects TRBV14 to TRBJ2-7; D not certain. This CDR3 has 13 amino acids. Trimming cost V 2 bases and J 0 bases, with 5 bases left between them. Per the germline V gene, CDR1 is SGHDN and CDR2 is FVKESK. The CDR3, as DNA: TGTGCCAGCAGCCAACCGGACTCCTACGAGCAGTACTTC. Its protein product is CASSQPDSYEQYF.

This clonotype was detected a few times. The chain carries TRBV5-1 and TRBJ2-3; 8 nucleotides line up with TRBD2. The CDR3 contains 15 residues. Germline V lookup: CDR1 SGHRS, CDR2 YFSETQ. The J segment lost 4 bases and the V segment lost 2 bases, leaving 6 bases of the junction unmatched. The CDR3 spells CASSFAGGKADTQYF. The CDR3 DNA reads as TGCGCCAGCAGCTTCGCGGGGGGCAAAGCAGATACGCAGTATTTT.

The chain couples TRBV7-3 to TRBJ2-7; D unclear. Trimming took 5 bases from V and 5 from J, leaving 13 bases between them. CDR3 length: 13 residues. Germline CDR1 reads SGHTA; CDR2 reads FQGTGA. The DNA for the CDR3 is TGTGCCAGCAGCCGTACTGACTTCCACGAGCAGTACTTC. This sequence encodes CASSRTDFHEQYF. The variable domain in full, with the rest retrieved from reference TRBV7-3 and TRBJ2-7, is GAGVSQTPSNKVTEKGKYVELRCDPISGHTALYWYRQSLGQGPEFLIYFQGTGAADDSGLPNDRFFAVRPEGSVSTLKIQRTERGDSAVYLCASSRTDFHEQYFGPGTRLTVT.

This clonotype was recorded a few times. V is TRBV7-2 and J is TRBJ2-7; D assignment may be TRBD1 or TRBD2 (5 bases each). CDR3 length equals 14 residues. Germline lookup yields CDR1 SGHTA and CDR2 FQGNSA. V was trimmed by 3 bases and J by 6 bases, leaving 15 bases between them. DNA of the CDR3: TGTGCCAGCAGCTTCGAAGTGGGGGAAGGCGAGCAGTACTTC. As protein: CASSFEVGEGEQYF.

This CDR3 is CASSGTGKSYEQYF. The CDR3 DNA sequence: TGCGCCAGCAGTGGGACAGGGAAATCATACGAGCAGTACTTC. The V and J genes are TRBV10-2 and TRBJ2-7; TRBD1 aligns across 8 bases. V was clipped by 4 bases and J by 4 bases; unmatched bases: 6. The CDR3 covers 14 residues. Germline lookup yields CDR1 WSHSY and CDR2 SAAADI.

This clonotype has only a few counts. The chain links TRBV10-3 to TRBJ1-1; D might be TRBD1 (6 bases). The CDR3 is made up of 16 amino acids. V was pared by 0 bases and J by 1 base, with 12 bases between. The germline gives CDR1 ENHRY, CDR2 SYGVKD. CDR3 DNA sequence: TGTGCCATCAGTGAGTCATTAGGACAGTCGAACACTGAAGCTTTCTTT. Translating it yields CAISESLGQSNTEAFF.

The V gene is TRBV2, the J gene TRBJ2-3; possibly TRBD1 or TRBD2 for D (5 bases each). Germline assignment: CDR1 SNHLY and CDR2 FYNNEI. There are 16 residues in the CDR3. The CDR3 coding sequence is TGTGCATATTCGGGGCTAGAAGCGTCTAGCACAGATACGCAGTATTTT. Residues: CAYSGLEASSTDTQYF.

This clonotype was counted a few times. V and J are TRBV10-1 and TRBJ1-1; D gene uncertain. Trimming left V 10 bases short and J 3 bases short, with 18 bases between. The CDR3 runs 14 residues. Germline loops: CDR1 WNHNN, CDR2 SYGVQD (reference sequence). The CDR3 loop is CAIVTPGGHTEAFF. The CDR3 region has the DNA TGCGCCATCGTCACCCCAGGTGGACACACTGAAGCTTTCTTT.

The sample holds a few counts of this clonotype. The V gene is TRBV20-1, the J gene TRBJ1-6; D is uncertain. Per germline, CDR1 DFQATT and CDR2 SNEGSKA (reference sequence). The CDR3 spans 12 residues. Trimming shortened V by 3 bases and J by 8 bases, and 8 bases separated the two germline ends. The DNA for the CDR3 is TGCAGTGCTAGGCAGTTGGATTCACCCCTCCACTTT. Translating gives CSARQLDSPLHF.

This clonotype was picked up a small number of times. The J gene is TRBJ1-2, the V gene TRBV29-1, with D uncertain. Germline CDR1 and CDR2: SQVTM and ANQGSEA. The V end lost 6 bases, the J end lost 2 bases, and 10 bases lay between the germline ends. The CDR3 covers 12 residues. The CDR3 nucleotides are TGCAGCGTGGGAAGCGAAAACTATGGCTACACCTTC. It codes for CSVGSENYGYTF.

This clonotype appeared a few times. This sequence joins TRBV2 and TRBJ2-5; D gene unclear. CDR1 SNHLY and CDR2 FYNNEI come from the germline V gene. The CDR3 length is 10 residues. Trimming took off 4 bases at V and 7 bases at J, with 4 bases between the two ends. CDR3 in DNA: TGTGCCAGCAGTGCAGGGACCCAGTACTTC. This codes for CASSAGTQYF.

This clonotype has a single count. The chain uses TRBV11-3 and TRBJ1-6, with D maybe TRBD1 (6 bases). Germline V gene data show CDR1 as SGHNT and CDR2 as YENEEA. The CDR3 covers 14 residues. V dropped 4 bases and J dropped 7 bases, with 11 bases sitting between them. CDR3 in DNA: TGTGCCAGCAGCTACAGAACAGGGAATTCACCCCTCCACTTT. Protein: CASSYRTGNSPLHF.

As for this clonotype: A much larger clone sits a single nucleotide away, making a read error possible. The chain employs TRBV25-1 and TRBJ1-1; the D is unclear. The germline CDR1 and CDR2 sequences are MGHDK and SYGVNS. V was pared by 7 bases and J by 1 base, with 10 bases between. The CDR3 contains 13 residues. CDR3 sequence (DNA): TGTGCCAGCATGGGAAGAGGGAACACTGAAGCTTTCTTT. It codes for CASMGRGNTEAFF. Complete variable domain (other parts from reference TRBV25-1 and TRBJ1-1): EADIYQTPRYLVIGTGKKITLECSQTMGHDKMYWYQQDPGMELHLIHYSYGVNSTEKGDLSSESTVSRIRTEHFPLTLESARPSHTSQYLCASMGRGNTEAFFGQGTRLTVV.